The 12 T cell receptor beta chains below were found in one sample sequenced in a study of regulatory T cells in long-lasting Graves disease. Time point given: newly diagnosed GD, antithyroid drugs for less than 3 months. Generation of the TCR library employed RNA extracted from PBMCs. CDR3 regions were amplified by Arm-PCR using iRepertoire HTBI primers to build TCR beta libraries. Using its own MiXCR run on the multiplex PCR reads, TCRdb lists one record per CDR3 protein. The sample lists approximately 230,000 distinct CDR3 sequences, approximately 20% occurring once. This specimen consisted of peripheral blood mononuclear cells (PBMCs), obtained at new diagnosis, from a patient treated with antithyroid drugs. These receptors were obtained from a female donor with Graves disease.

CDR3 region: CASSLDREYEQYV. The CDR3 nucleotides read TGTGCCAGCAGTCTGGACAGGGAGTACGAGCAGTACGTC. The rearrangement links TRBV6-1 to TRBJ2-7, with 8 positions matching TRBD1. Germline CDR1 reads MNHNS; CDR2 reads SASEGT. J was trimmed by 4 bases and V by 5 bases; bases with no gene match: 4. The CDR3 is made up of 13 amino acids.

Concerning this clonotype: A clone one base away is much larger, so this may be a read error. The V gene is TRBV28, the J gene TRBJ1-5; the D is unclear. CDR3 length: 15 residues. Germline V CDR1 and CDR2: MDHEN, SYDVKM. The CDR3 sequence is CAISPPGGRGQPQHF. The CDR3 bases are TGTGCCATCAGTCCCCCGGGAGGGCGGGGTCAGCCCCAGCATTTT.

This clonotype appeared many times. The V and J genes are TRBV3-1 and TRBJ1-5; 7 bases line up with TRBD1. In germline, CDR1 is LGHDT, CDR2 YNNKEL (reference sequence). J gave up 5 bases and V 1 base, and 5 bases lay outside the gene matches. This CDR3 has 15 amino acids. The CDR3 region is CASSQGQGGYQPQHF. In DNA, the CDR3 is TGTGCCAGCAGCCAAGGACAGGGAGGGTATCAGCCCCAGCATTTT.

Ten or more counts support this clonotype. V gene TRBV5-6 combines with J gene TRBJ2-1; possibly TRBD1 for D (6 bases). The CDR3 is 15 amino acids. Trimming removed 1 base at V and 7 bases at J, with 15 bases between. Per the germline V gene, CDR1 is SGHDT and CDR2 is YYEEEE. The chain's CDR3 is CASSLWDMNGNEQFF. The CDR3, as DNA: TGTGCCAGCAGCTTGTGGGACATGAATGGGAATGAGCAGTTCTTC.

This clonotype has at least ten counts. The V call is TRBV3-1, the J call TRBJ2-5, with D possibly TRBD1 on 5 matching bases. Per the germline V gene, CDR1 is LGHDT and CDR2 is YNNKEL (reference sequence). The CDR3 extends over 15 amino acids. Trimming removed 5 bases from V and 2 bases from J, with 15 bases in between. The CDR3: CASSYNRQIQETQYF. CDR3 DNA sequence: TGTGCCAGCAGCTACAACCGACAGATTCAAGAGACCCAGTACTTC.

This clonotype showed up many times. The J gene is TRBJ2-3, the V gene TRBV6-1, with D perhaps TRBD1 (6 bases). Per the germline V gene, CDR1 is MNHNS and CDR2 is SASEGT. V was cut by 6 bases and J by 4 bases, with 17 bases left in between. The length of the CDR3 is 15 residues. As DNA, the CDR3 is TGTGCCAGCAGCGCTCCACGCAGGGGCCCAGATACGCAGTATTTT. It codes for CASSAPRRGPDTQYF.

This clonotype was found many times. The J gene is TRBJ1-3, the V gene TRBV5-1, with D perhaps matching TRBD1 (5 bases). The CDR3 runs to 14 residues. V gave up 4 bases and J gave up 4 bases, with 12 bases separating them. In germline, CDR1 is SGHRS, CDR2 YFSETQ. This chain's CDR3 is CASSPGRAGNTIYF. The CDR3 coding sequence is TGCGCCAGCAGCCCGGGCAGGGCGGGAAACACCATATATTTT. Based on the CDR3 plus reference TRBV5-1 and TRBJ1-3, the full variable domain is KAGVTQTPRYLIKTRGQQVTLSCSPISGHRSVSWYQQTPGQGLQFLFEYFSETQRNKGNFPGRFSGRQFSNSRSEMNVSTLELGDSALYLCASSPGRAGNTIYFGEGSWLTVV.

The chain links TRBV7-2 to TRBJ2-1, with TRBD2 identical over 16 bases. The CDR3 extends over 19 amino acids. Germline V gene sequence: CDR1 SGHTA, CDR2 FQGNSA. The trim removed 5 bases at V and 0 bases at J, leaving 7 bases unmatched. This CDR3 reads CASSVEGTSGRASYNEQFF. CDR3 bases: TGTGCCAGCAGCGTAGAGGGGACTAGCGGGAGGGCCTCCTACAATGAGCAGTTCTTC.

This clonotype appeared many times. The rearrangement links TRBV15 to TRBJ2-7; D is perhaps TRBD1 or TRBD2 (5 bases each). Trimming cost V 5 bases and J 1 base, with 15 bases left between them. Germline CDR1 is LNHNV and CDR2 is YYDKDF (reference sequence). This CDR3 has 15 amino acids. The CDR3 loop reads CATSPLRGESYEQYF. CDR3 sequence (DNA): TGTGCCACCAGCCCCTTGAGGGGCGAGTCCTACGAGCAGTACTTC.

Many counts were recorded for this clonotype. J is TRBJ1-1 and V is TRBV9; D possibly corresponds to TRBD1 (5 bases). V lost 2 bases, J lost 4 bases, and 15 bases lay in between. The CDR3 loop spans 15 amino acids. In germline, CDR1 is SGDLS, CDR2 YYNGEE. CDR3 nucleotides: TGTGCCAGCAGCGTTGGGGCGGGGGTTGGCACTGAAGCTTTCTTT. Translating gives CASSVGAGVGTEAFF.

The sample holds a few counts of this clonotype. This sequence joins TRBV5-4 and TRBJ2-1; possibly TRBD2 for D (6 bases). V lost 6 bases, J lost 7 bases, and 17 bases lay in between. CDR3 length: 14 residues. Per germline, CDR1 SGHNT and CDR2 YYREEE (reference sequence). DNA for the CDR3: TGTGCCAGCAACGTTGACGACGGGAGTAATGAGCAGTTCTTC. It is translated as CASNVDDGSNEQFF.

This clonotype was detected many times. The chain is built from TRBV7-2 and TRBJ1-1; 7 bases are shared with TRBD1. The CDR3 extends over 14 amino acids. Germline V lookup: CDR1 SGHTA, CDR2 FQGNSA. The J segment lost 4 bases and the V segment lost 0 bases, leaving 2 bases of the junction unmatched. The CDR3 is CASSLATGVTEAFF. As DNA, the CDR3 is TGTGCCAGCAGCTTAGCCACAGGGGTCACTGAAGCTTTCTTT.